The rows below give T cell receptor beta chains drawn from one sample of a study of OX40 agonist ivuxolimab in advanced cancers. Generated by immunoSEQ multiplex PCR, the TCRdb table keeps only in-frame clones and is missing some. This sample has 50,000 to 65,000 clones, with around nine tenths found just once. The sample consisted of CD4+ or CD8+ T cells sorted from blood, taken in a trial of the OX40 agonist ivuxolimab. Receptor source: an adult with an advanced solid tumor such as melanoma, head and neck, liver or kidney cancer. The CDR3 runs from the conserved cysteine through the conserved F or W. D genes are given only for firm matches. Where a row states a size, it is once, few, many or the class of an expanded clone; other rows omit it.

abundance	d_gene	v_gene	j_gene	CDR3aa	CDR3nt
.	.	TRBV5-4	TRBJ2-7	CASREQGAEQYF	TGTGCCAGCAGAGAACAGGGAGCCGAGCAGTACTTC
.	.	TRBV4-1	TRBJ2-5	CASSQDPFERETQYF	TGCGCCAGCAGCCAAGATCCGTTTGAAAGAGAGACCCAGTACTTC
.	.	TRBV25-1	TRBJ2-2	CASSDPTGNTGELFF	TGTGCCAGCAGTGACCCGACAGGGAACACCGGGGAGCTGTTTTTT
.	.	TRBV27	TRBJ2-1	CASSLTPNEQFF	TGTGCCAGCAGTTTGACTCCCAATGAGCAGTTCTTC
.	.	TRBV6-5	TRBJ1-5	CASRPGMNQPQHF	TGTGCCAGCAGGCCCGGAATGAATCAGCCCCAGCATTTT
.	.	TRBV27	TRBJ2-3	CASSGGFTDTQYF	TGTGCCAGCAGCGGCGGGTTCACAGATACGCAGTATTTT
once	.	TRBV10-2	TRBJ1-1	CASGQLVNTEAFF	TGCGCCAGCGGACAGTTAGTGAACACTGAAGCTTTCTTT
few	.	TRBV28	TRBJ1-1	CASSRLLTEAFF	TGTGCCAGCAGTCGTCTCCTCACTGAAGCTTTCTTT
.	.	TRBV7-9	TRBJ2-7	CASSYGTYEQYF	TGTGCCAGCAGCTACGGGACCTACGAGCAGTACTTC
.	TRBD1	TRBV20-1	TRBJ2-5	CSAGQGREQYF	TGCAGTGCTGGACAGGGGAGGGAGCAGTACTTC
.	TRBD1	TRBV7-6	TRBJ2-3	CASSLTGGTDTQYF	TGTGCCAGCAGCTTGACAGGGGGCACAGATACGCAGTATTTT
.	.	TRBV27	TRBJ2-1	CASSLGAARRSSYNEQFF	TGTGCCAGCAGTTTAGGGGCTGCCCGGAGGAGCTCCTACAATGAGCAGTTCTTC
.	TRBD2	TRBV4-3	TRBJ2-1	CASSQGRLASNEQFF	TGCGCCAGCAGCCAAGGGCGACTAGCTAGTAATGAGCAGTTCTTC
.	.	TRBV10-3	TRBJ2-7	CAIGDPDFYEQYF	TGTGCCATCGGGGACCCTGATTTCTACGAGCAGTACTTC
.	.	TRBV28	TRBJ2-7	CASSRVPYEQYF	TGTGCCAGCAGTCGGGTACCCTACGAGCAGTACTTC
.	.	TRBV6-5	TRBJ2-3	CASRRADTQYF	TGTGCCAGCAGACGGGCAGATACGCAGTATTTT
.	.	TRBV4-3	TRBJ1-4	CASSPLKGGSTNEKLFF	TGCGCCAGCAGCCCCCTGAAGGGAGGTAGCACTAATGAAAAACTGTTTTTT
.	.	TRBV7-2	TRBJ1-2	CASSLQPNGYTF	TGTGCCAGCAGCCTTCAACCTAATGGCTACACCTTC
.	.	TRBV27	TRBJ2-7	CASSGGFPGEFYEQYF	TGTGCCAGCAGTGGGGGGTTTCCAGGAGAATTTTACGAGCAGTACTTC
.	.	TRBV19	TRBJ2-1	CASSLGDEQFF	TGTGCCAGTAGTCTGGGAGATGAGCAGTTCTTC
.	TRBD2	TRBV4-2	TRBJ2-1	CASSNPGTSGYEQFF	TGTGCCAGCAGCAACCCCGGGACTAGCGGCTATGAGCAGTTCTTC
once	TRBD1	TRBV7-8	TRBJ2-2	CASSVRDRVTGELFF	TGTGCCAGCAGCGTCCGGGACAGGGTCACCGGGGAGCTGTTTTTT
once	.	TRBV5-4	TRBJ2-5	CASSLTALSETQYF	TGTGCCAGCAGCTTAACAGCGCTGAGTGAAACCCAGTACTTC
.	.	TRBV19	TRBJ1-5	CASKGVSLSNQPQHF	TGTGCCAGTAAGGGGGTGAGCCTTAGCAATCAGCCCCAGCATTTT
.	TRBD2	TRBV6-6	TRBJ2-3	CASSLAGVPDTQYF	TGTGCCAGCAGCTTAGCGGGAGTACCAGATACGCAGTATTTT
.	.	TRBV2	TRBJ2-3	CASSEGATGSTDTQYF	TGTGCCAGCAGTGAAGGGGCTACCGGGAGCACAGATACGCAGTATTTT
.	.	TRBV6-5	TRBJ2-3	CASSSLGHTDTQYF	TGTGCCAGCAGTTCGCTAGGGCACACAGATACGCAGTATTTT
.	.	TRBV27	TRBJ2-7	CASSLSPPGGQVSYEQYF	TGTGCCAGCAGTTTATCCCCCCCCGGGGGACAAGTTTCCTACGAGCAGTACTTC
.	.	TRBV10-3	TRBJ2-7	CAISDGVRYEQYF	TGTGCCATCAGTGACGGGGTGAGGTACGAGCAGTACTTC
.	.	TRBV2	TRBJ2-7	CASKAAGEQYF	TGTGCCAGCAAAGCCGCCGGCGAGCAGTACTTC
.	.	TRBV7-6	TRBJ2-7	CASSFLTADEQYF	TGTGCCAGCAGCTTTTTGACCGCGGACGAGCAGTACTTC
.	.	TRBV21-1	TRBJ2-1	CASSKVTGGFNEQFF	TGTGCCAGCAGCAAAGTAACAGGGGGCTTCAATGAGCAGTTCTTC
.	.	TRBV27	TRBJ2-7	CASSSSYEQYF	TGTGCCAGCAGTTCCTCCTACGAGCAGTACTTC
once	.	TRBV6-5	TRBJ2-7	CASSARRTPYEQYF	TGTGCCAGCAGTGCCCGGAGGACACCCTACGAGCAGTACTTC
once	TRBD1	TRBV19	TRBJ2-3	CASSADRESTDTQYF	TGTGCCAGTAGTGCCGACAGGGAGAGCACAGATACGCAGTATTTT
.	.	TRBV20-1	TRBJ2-1	CSARISGEQFF	TGCAGTGCTAGAATCAGTGGAGAGCAGTTCTTC
.	TRBD1	TRBV2	TRBJ1-5	CASRRSAETGENQPQHF	TGTGCCAGCAGGCGCAGCGCGGAAACAGGGGAAAATCAGCCCCAGCATTTT
.	.	TRBV5-1	TRBJ1-2	CASRGGNYGYTF	TGCGCCAGCAGAGGGGGTAACTATGGCTACACCTTC
once	TRBD1	TRBV2	TRBJ1-2	CASLPRDRVGYGYTF	TGTGCCAGCCTACCCCGGGACAGGGTTGGATATGGCTACACCTTC
few	.	TRBV7-9	TRBJ1-2	CASSLGYGGYTF	TGTGCCAGCAGCTTAGGGTACGGTGGCTACACCTTC
.	TRBD2	TRBV5-1	TRBJ2-2	CASSLDPTSGSNTGELFF	TGCGCCAGCAGCCTCGATCCGACTAGCGGGAGTAACACCGGGGAGCTGTTTTTT
once	.	TRBV19	TRBJ2-7	CASSISDSSYEQYF	TGTGCCAGTAGTATATCAGACAGCTCCTACGAGCAGTACTTC
.	TRBD1	TRBV10-2	TRBJ2-7	CASSEGGRSSEQYF	TGCGCCAGCAGTGAAGGGGGCCGTTCGTCCGAGCAGTACTTC
.	.	TRBV5-1	TRBJ2-1	CASYGDRGNEQFF	TGCGCCAGCTACGGAGATAGGGGCAATGAGCAGTTCTTC
.	.	TRBV27	TRBJ2-3	CASSLSRRDTQYF	TGTGCCAGCAGTTTATCGAGGAGAGATACGCAGTATTTT
.	.	TRBV4-3	TRBJ1-1	CASSQGNLNTEAFF	TGCGCCAGCAGCCAAGGGAACCTTAACACTGAAGCTTTCTTT
.	TRBD1	TRBV19	TRBJ2-7	CASSASGQAPYVPSYEQYF	TGTGCCAGTAGTGCCTCCGGACAGGCCCCTTACGTACCCTCCTACGAGCAGTACTTC
.	.	TRBV30	TRBJ2-1	CAWTEGPNEQFF	TGTGCCTGGACGGAGGGCCCCAATGAGCAGTTCTTC
once	.	TRBV29-1	TRBJ2-7	CSVLKMESSYEQYF	TGCAGCGTCCTAAAGATGGAGAGCTCCTACGAGCAGTACTTC
.	TRBD1	TRBV5-1	TRBJ2-4	CASSSKTGSLAKNIQYF	TGCGCCAGCAGCTCTAAGACAGGGTCATTAGCCAAAAACATTCAGTACTTC
.	.	TRBV18	TRBJ2-7	CASSPTDVYEQYF	TGTGCCAGCTCACCGACAGATGTGTACGAGCAGTACTTC